What follows are 27 T cell receptor beta chains derived from one specimen sequenced in a study of cytomegalovirus exposure and HLA in healthy donors. Vbeta (60) and Jbeta (13) primers were used in the PCR. Libraries were prepared by immunoSEQ multiplex PCR; TCRdb keeps only in-frame clonotypes and omits some of them. The table lists 200,000 to 250,000 clones, approximately 82% of them singletons. The sequenced sample consisted of PBMCs. The receptors come from a woman aged 40 to 49 in good health and CMV-seronegative.

The J gene is TRBJ1-5, the V gene TRBV7-8, with 7 bases matching TRBD1. The V and J ends lost 1 base and 4 bases, in that order; junction bases with no gene match: 4. This CDR3 spans 15 amino acids. CDR1 and CDR2 (germline): SGHVS, FQNEAQ. CDR3 DNA: TGTGCCAGCAGCTTAGTTGGCAGGGGGAATCAGCCCCAGCATTTT. This codes for CASSLVGRGNQPQHF.

For the CDR3, the DNA is TGTGCCAGTAGTCCGGGGACAGCTGGGGATGGTTACGAGCAGTACTTC. This gives the protein CASSPGTAGDGYEQYF. The chain is built from TRBV19 and TRBJ2-7, with 7 bases that match TRBD1. Trimming removed 5 bases from V and 4 bases from J; junction bases left unmatched: 14. The CDR3 totals 16 residues. Germline assignment: CDR1 LNHDA and CDR2 SQIVND (reference sequence).

The genes are TRBV28 and TRBJ2-2, with 7 bases that match TRBD2. The CDR3 contains 16 residues. J was trimmed by 5 bases and V by 0 bases; bases with no gene match: 6. Germline V gives CDR1 MDHEN, CDR2 SYDVKM. CDR3 DNA sequence: TGTGCCAGCAGTTTATGGGCTAGCGGTGGAACCGGGGAGCTGTTTTTT. Translation: CASSLWASGGTGELFF.

V and J are TRBV4-2 and TRBJ2-5, with TRBD2 matching over 13 bases. CDR1 is LGHNA and CDR2 is YNFKEQ in the germline V gene. The ends lost 4 bases at V and 8 bases at J; junction bases unmatched: 4. This CDR3 has 14 residues. The CDR3 DNA follows: TGTGCCAGCAGCCCTACTAGCGGGGGGGCAACCCAGTACTTC. It is translated as CASSPTSGGATQYF.

The chain joins TRBV25-1 to TRBJ2-1; 11 bases agree with TRBD1. Germline CDR1 reads MGHDK; CDR2 reads SYGVNS. This CDR3 region has 18 residues. Losses at the gene ends were 2 bases for V and 3 bases for J; bases not matched to a gene: 9. The CDR3 reads CASSERLGTGGDYNEQFF. Here the CDR3 DNA reads TGTGCCAGCAGTGAAAGGCTGGGGACAGGGGGGGACTACAATGAGCAGTTCTTC.

This clone came up a few times. The chain recombines TRBV7-3 with TRBJ2-5; 8 positions match TRBD2. Looked up from germline, CDR1 is SGHTA and CDR2 is FQGTGA. This CDR3 is built from 15 residues. With 5 bases clipped from V and 1 base from J, the junction kept 6 bases outside the gene matches. CDR3 nucleotide sequence: TGTGCCAGCAGCACCAAGCGGGGGACCCAAGAGACCCAGTACTTC. Its protein is CASSTKRGTQETQYF. The full variable domain, in which reference TRBV7-3 and TRBJ2-5 provide the parts outside the CDR3, is GAGVSQTPSNKVTEKGKYVELRCDPISGHTALYWYRQSLGQGPEFLIYFQGTGAADDSGLPNDRFFAVRPEGSVSTLKIQRTERGDSAVYLCASSTKRGTQETQYFGPGTRLLVL.

The chain combines TRBV2 with TRBJ1-1; no clear D. CDR3 length: 16 residues. V was shortened by 4 bases and J by 1 base, with 16 bases between the two germline ends. Germline loops: CDR1 SNHLY, CDR2 FYNNEI. The CDR3 region has the DNA TGTGCCAGCAGTGGCCCCCAGTTGTACCGGAACACTGAAGCTTTCTTT. It translates to CASSGPQLYRNTEAFF. Full variable domain (remainder filled in from reference TRBV2 and TRBJ1-1): EPEVTQTPSHQVTQMGQEVILRCVPISNHLYFYWYRQILGQKVEFLVSFYNNEISEKSEIFDDQFSVERPDGSNFTLKIRSTKLEDSAMYFCASSGPQLYRNTEAFFGQGTRLTVV.

The V gene is TRBV10-2, the J gene TRBJ2-5; 10 bases agree with TRBD1. J was trimmed by 2 bases and V by 4 bases; bases with no gene match: 16. CDR3 length: 19 residues. Germline-derived CDR1 and CDR2 are WSHSY and SAAADI. The DNA of the CDR3 is TGCGCCAGCAGTGGTTTTGTGGCCGGACAGGGGGTTATGCAAGAGACCCAGTACTTC. The encoded protein is CASSGFVAGQGVMQETQYF.

This clone occurred once. The chain joins TRBV7-3 to TRBJ2-7, with a weak D call TRBD2 (7 bases). The CDR3 consists of 18 residues. Germline lookup yields CDR1 SGHTA and CDR2 FQGTGA. Trimming pared 5 bases from V and 2 bases from J, leaving 25 bases between. The CDR3 nucleotides read TGTGCCAGCAGCGCCTCGGGGGGCGGGGGCTTCGGACCCTACGAGCAGTACTTC. Its protein is CASSASGGGGFGPYEQYF.

The chain has TRBV9 and TRBJ1-1, with TRBD1 as a possible D gene (6 bases). Germline V gene sequence: CDR1 SGDLS, CDR2 YYNGEE. V lost 4 bases and J 4 bases, leaving 14 bases between the germline ends. The CDR3 spans 14 residues. The CDR3 nucleotides read TGTGCCAGCAGCCCGACACAGGGAACCACTGAAGCTTTCTTT. It is translated as CASSPTQGTTEAFF.

The rearrangement uses TRBV6-5 and TRBJ2-3, with TRBD1 as a possible D gene (5 bases). Germline V CDR1 and CDR2: MNHEY, SVGAGI. This CDR3 contains 14 residues. The germline V and J ends were trimmed by 5 bases and 5 bases, with 14 bases remaining between them. CDR3 in amino acids: CASSPSGREDTQYF. The CDR3 nucleotides read TGTGCCAGCAGTCCCTCCGGCAGGGAAGATACGCAGTATTTT.

The genes are TRBV6-1 and TRBJ2-2, with a possible D match to TRBD2 (5 bases). The CDR3 totals 16 residues. Germline loops: CDR1 MNHNS, CDR2 SASEGT. The V end was cut by 3 bases, the J end by 4 bases, with 15 bases between. CDR3 region: CASSDFAEAGTGELFF. DNA for the CDR3: TGTGCCAGCAGTGATTTTGCGGAGGCGGGCACCGGGGAGCTGTTTTTT.

The chain combines TRBV6-5 with TRBJ1-1; the D is unclear. The V end was cut by 0 bases, the J end by 6 bases, with 11 bases between. CDR3 size: 14 residues. Germline V gene lookup returns CDR1 MNHEY and CDR2 SVGAGI. The CDR3 sequence: CASSYSIAGAEAFF. The CDR3 DNA is TGTGCCAGCAGTTACTCGATTGCGGGAGCTGAAGCTTTCTTT.

The gene calls are TRBV7-3 and TRBJ2-3; the D is unclear. The germline V gene encodes CDR1 SGHTA and CDR2 FQGTGA. V lost 5 bases to trimming and J lost 5 bases, with 20 bases between them. This CDR3 region has 16 residues. CDR3: CASSAHVSSVKDTQYF. CDR3 DNA: TGTGCCAGCAGCGCCCATGTCTCGTCAGTAAAAGATACGCAGTATTTT.

J is TRBJ2-5 and V is TRBV30; D perhaps matches TRBD2 (6 bases). The J call may not be correct, given that the DNA end is closer to TRBJ2-7. This CDR3 has 15 amino acids. Germline CDR1 is GTSNPN and CDR2 is SVGIG (reference sequence). The CDR3 is CAWSVGGVMHYEQYF. The DNA for the CDR3 is TGTGCCTGGAGTGTAGGAGGGGTGATGCACTACGAGCAGTACTTC.

The V gene is TRBV19, the J gene TRBJ1-5; the match to TRBD1 covers 7 bases. CDR3 length: 17 residues. Germline CDR1 LNHDA, CDR2 SQIVND (reference sequence). The ends lost 4 bases at V and 3 bases at J; junction bases unmatched: 12. The CDR3 DNA sequence: TGTGCCAGTAGTACCCTTGACAGGGAAAGTTCCAATCAGCCCCAGCATTTT. It codes for CASSTLDRESSNQPQHF.

The V and J genes are TRBV11-2 and TRBJ2-5; D not certain. Looked up from germline, CDR1 is SGHAT and CDR2 is FQNNGV. The V end lost 4 bases, the J end lost 5 bases, and 11 bases lay between the germline ends. This CDR3 spans 13 amino acids. The CDR3 spells CASSSISRETQYF. The CDR3 DNA sequence: TGTGCCAGCAGCTCAATATCACGGGAGACCCAGTACTTC.

This clone appeared a few times. The same CDR3 can be traced to other DNA sequences in this sample. V usage is TRBV30 and J usage is TRBJ1-2; the D gene is possibly TRBD1 (5 bases). Per the germline V gene, CDR1 is GTSNPN and CDR2 is SVGIG (reference sequence). V was clipped by 0 bases and J by 6 bases, with 5 bases between them. The CDR3 consists of 11 residues. The DNA of the CDR3 is TGTGCCTGGAGTGTGACAGATGGCTACACCTTC. Translation: CAWSVTDGYTF. Full variable domain (remainder filled in from reference TRBV30 and TRBJ1-2): SQTIHQWPATLVQPVGSPLSLECTVEGTSNPNLYWYRQAAGRGLQLLFYSVGIGQISSEVPQNLSASRPQDRQFILSSKKLLLSDSGFYLCAWSVTDGYTFGSGTRLTVV.

The V call is TRBV9, the J call TRBJ2-1, with a weak D call TRBD2 (7 bases). Trimming removed 6 bases from V and 2 bases from J, with 15 bases in between. The CDR3 loop spans 15 amino acids. Germline V gives CDR1 SGDLS, CDR2 YYNGEE. The CDR3 sequence: CASTEGGGTYNEQFF. The DNA of the CDR3 is TGTGCCAGCACCGAGGGGGGGGGAACCTACAATGAGCAGTTCTTC.

The V and J genes are TRBV11-2 and TRBJ2-1; 11 bases match TRBD2. Germline CDR1 is SGHAT and CDR2 is FQNNGV. V shed 1 base, J shed 7 bases, and the junction held 3 bases outside the gene matches. This CDR3 has 15 amino acids. The CDR3 sequence: CASSLGLAGKNEQFF. Here the CDR3 DNA reads TGTGCCAGCAGCTTAGGACTAGCGGGGAAGAATGAGCAGTTCTTC.

The V call is TRBV6-5, the J call TRBJ1-6; D unresolved. The V end lost 0 bases, the J end lost 10 bases, and 16 bases lay between the germline ends. Looked up from germline, CDR1 is MNHEY and CDR2 is SVGAGI. This CDR3 region has 16 residues. The CDR3 sequence is CASSYSGRGRNSPLHF. CDR3 in DNA: TGTGCCAGCAGTTACTCGGGTCGGGGAAGAAACTCACCCCTCCACTTT.

This clone showed up just once. The chain uses TRBV7-9 and TRBJ2-1; 9 nucleotides align to TRBD2. CDR3 length: 16 amino acids. Germline V gene lookup returns CDR1 SEHNR and CDR2 FQNEAQ (reference sequence). J was trimmed by 1 base and V by 6 bases; bases with no gene match: 7. CDR3 sequence reads: CASRPYSGGSYNEQFF. In nucleotides, the CDR3 is TGTGCCAGCAGGCCCTATAGCGGGGGTTCCTACAATGAGCAGTTCTTC. Full variable domain (missing parts from reference TRBV7-9 and TRBJ2-1): DTGVSQNPRHKITKRGQNVTFRCDPISEHNRLYWYRQTLGQGPEFLTYFQNEAQLEKSRLLSDRFSAERPKGSFSTLEIQRTEQGDSAMYLCASRPYSGGSYNEQFFGPGTRLTVL.

CDR3 DNA: TGTGCCAGCAGCCCCTCGGGGAGAAACACTGAAGCTTTCTTT. It translates to CASSPSGRNTEAFF. This rearrangement joins TRBV25-1 to TRBJ1-1; no definite D call. The CDR3 is made up of 14 amino acids. Trimming shortened V by 6 bases and J by 2 bases, and 13 bases separated the two germline ends. Germline V gene lookup returns CDR1 MGHDK and CDR2 SYGVNS. Full variable domain (missing parts from reference TRBV25-1 and TRBJ1-1): EADIYQTPRYLVIGTGKKITLECSQTMGHDKMYWYQQDPGMELHLIHYSYGVNSTEKGDLSSESTVSRIRTEHFPLTLESARPSHTSQYLCASSPSGRNTEAFFGQGTRLTVV.

V and J are TRBV2 and TRBJ1-3; no firm D call. V was shortened by 5 bases and J by 0 bases, with 5 bases between the two germline ends. Germline V gene data show CDR1 as SNHLY and CDR2 as FYNNEI. The CDR3 loop spans 13 amino acids. CDR3 sequence reads: CASSQDSGNTIYF. The CDR3 DNA is TGTGCCAGCAGTCAGGACTCTGGAAACACCATATATTTT. The complete variable domain, with remaining parts taken from reference TRBV2 and TRBJ1-3, reads EPEVTQTPSHQVTQMGQEVILRCVPISNHLYFYWYRQILGQKVEFLVSFYNNEISEKSEIFDDQFSVERPDGSNFTLKIRSTKLEDSAMYFCASSQDSGNTIYFGEGSWLTVV.

The gene calls are TRBV15 and TRBJ2-1; 7 bases align to TRBD2. Losses at the gene ends were 3 bases for V and 10 bases for J; bases not matched to a gene: 6. The CDR3 length is 13 residues. From germline, CDR1 is LNHNV and CDR2 YYDKDF (reference sequence). For the CDR3, the DNA is TGTGCCACCAGCAGGACTAGCCGGAAGGAGCAGTTCTTC. Translating it yields CATSRTSRKEQFF.

The CDR3 DNA follows: TGTGCCACCAGCAGAGGGGCGGACAGGAGCAATCAGCCCCAGCATTTT. It encodes CATSRGADRSNQPQHF. The chain links TRBV15 to TRBJ1-5; 7 bases align to TRBD1. CDR1 is LNHNV and CDR2 is YYDKDF in the germline V gene (reference sequence). Unmatched junction bases numbered 4, after V lost 1 base and J lost 1 base. The CDR3 length is 16 residues.

The CDR3 loop reads CASSVETGAYEQYF. The CDR3 DNA is TGTGCCAGCAGCGTAGAGACAGGGGCCTACGAGCAGTACTTC. The chain employs TRBV9 and TRBJ2-7, with 8 bases identical to TRBD1. The length of the CDR3 is 14 residues. Germline V gives CDR1 SGDLS, CDR2 YYNGEE. V trimming: 0 bases; J trimming: 2 bases; junction bases outside the gene matches: 1.